The 32 T cell receptor beta chains listed next were all sequenced from one sample in a study of T cells after yellow fever vaccination. TCRdb reprocessed the 5' RACE reads with MiXCR, giving one entry per CDR3 protein. Here the sample spans 500,000 to 700,000 distinct CDR3 sequences, 15% to 20% being singletons. Source: PBMCs, taken 15 days after the yellow fever booster vaccination. The receptor set was obtained from a young man who received the YFV17D yellow fever vaccine.

This clonotype was counted a few times. The chain links TRBV7-2 to TRBJ2-1; D unclear. V was pared by 7 bases and J by 7 bases, with 23 bases between. This CDR3 comprises 16 residues. Germline V gene data show CDR1 as SGHTA and CDR2 as FQGNSA. As DNA, the CDR3 is TGTGCCAGCACCCTAATGGTGAGAACCGTCCTTAATGAGCAGTTCTTC. Encoded protein: CASTLMVRTVLNEQFF.

This clonotype appeared many times. V and J are TRBV7-2 and TRBJ2-3; TRBD2 matches 9 bases. In germline, CDR1 is SGHTA, CDR2 FQGNSA. The CDR3 sequence is 15 residues long. V lost 6 bases and J lost 1; bases outside the gene matches: 5. The chain's CDR3 is CASSLLAGRTDTQYF. The CDR3 DNA sequence: TGTGCCAGCAGTTTGCTAGCGGGACGCACAGATACGCAGTATTTT.

V usage is TRBV29-1 and J usage is TRBJ2-1; 8 nucleotides align to TRBD1. V lost 6 bases to trimming and J lost 12 bases; unmatched junction nucleotides: 16. In germline, CDR1 is SQVTM, CDR2 ANQGSEA. The CDR3 contains 14 residues. CDR3 DNA: TGCAGCGTCGACGGTCGTAGGACAGGGTTAGGGCAGTTCTTC. This translates into CSVDGRRTGLGQFF.

This chain uses TRBV5-1 with TRBJ2-3; 7 nucleotides align to TRBD2. The CDR3 has 14 residues. Germline V gene sequence: CDR1 SGHRS, CDR2 YFSETQ. With 6 bases clipped from V and 1 base from J, the junction kept 5 bases outside the gene matches. For the CDR3, the DNA is TGCGCCAGCACTCCAGGGAGGGGCACAGATACGCAGTATTTT. This gives the protein CASTPGRGTDTQYF.

This sequence joins TRBV7-9 and TRBJ2-7; possible D gene TRBD1, 5 bases. This CDR3 has 14 residues. CDR1 is SEHNR and CDR2 is FQNEAQ in the germline V gene (reference sequence). The V end lost 5 bases, the J end lost 1 base, and 12 bases lay between the germline ends. CDR3 region: CASSPTASSYEQYF. The CDR3 DNA sequence: TGTGCCAGCAGCCCGACAGCCTCATCCTACGAGCAGTACTTC.

J is TRBJ2-7 and V is TRBV5-4; 11 bases are shared with TRBD1. CDR1 and CDR2 (germline): SGHNT, YYREEE (reference sequence). The V and J ends lost 2 bases and 4 bases, in that order; junction bases with no gene match: 5. CDR3 length: 15 amino acids. This chain's CDR3 is CASSFYGQGAYEQYF. The CDR3 region has the DNA TGTGCCAGCAGCTTTTACGGACAGGGGGCATACGAGCAGTACTTC.

This clonotype showed up just a few times. The J gene is TRBJ2-3, the V gene TRBV29-1, with TRBD1 identical over 9 bases. Germline V CDR1 and CDR2: SQVTM, ANQGSEA. After removal of 6 bases from V and 1 base from J, the junction contained 5 bases not matched to a gene. There are 14 residues in the CDR3. The CDR3 DNA sequence: TGCAGCGTGGAACAGGGGGCTGGCACAGATACGCAGTATTTT. It is translated as CSVEQGAGTDTQYF.

This chain joins TRBV20-1 and TRBJ2-7; unclear D gene. The germline gives CDR1 DFQATT, CDR2 SNEGSKA (reference sequence). Trimming removed 4 bases from V and 5 bases from J, with 21 bases in between. The CDR3 runs 15 residues. This chain's CDR3 is CSATIPGPSPHEQYF. CDR3 coding DNA: TGCAGTGCTACTATCCCCGGTCCTTCGCCCCACGAGCAGTACTTC.

This clonotype was seen a few times. V gene TRBV3-1 combines with J gene TRBJ2-7; 8 positions agree with TRBD2. CDR1 and CDR2 from the germline V gene are LGHDT and YNNKEL (reference sequence). Trimming at V came to 8 bases and at J to 3 bases, leaving 9 bases not matched to a gene. The CDR3 totals 14 residues. For the CDR3, the DNA is TGTGCCAGCGCACCAAGCGGGAGCGACTACGAGCAGTACTTC. It codes for CASAPSGSDYEQYF.

The chain has TRBV20-1 and TRBJ2-7; D may correspond to TRBD1 or TRBD2 (5 bases each). Germline V CDR1 and CDR2: DFQATT, SNEGSKA (reference sequence). Trimming took off 4 bases at V and 3 bases at J, with 19 bases between the two ends. The CDR3 is 15 residues long. For the CDR3, the DNA is TGCAGTGCTAAGGCTGGGGACGGACCGGGCTACGAGCAGTACTTC. This gives the protein CSAKAGDGPGYEQYF.

The chain combines TRBV20-1 with TRBJ2-2; D not certain. The germline CDR1 and CDR2 sequences are DFQATT and SNEGSKA (reference sequence). The CDR3 extends over 14 amino acids. Trimming stripped 3 bases from V and 4 bases from J, with 12 bases between. This CDR3 is CSARSGFGTGELFF. For the CDR3, the DNA is TGCAGTGCTAGGTCCGGGTTTGGCACCGGGGAGCTGTTTTTT.

This clonotype was observed a few times. V usage is TRBV7-6 and J usage is TRBJ2-7; D possibly corresponds to TRBD2 (6 bases). V lost 3 bases and J lost 2, with 14 bases in between. The V gene's germline CDR1 is SGHVS and CDR2 FNYEAQ. The CDR3 has 15 residues. In DNA form, the CDR3 reads TGTGCCAGCAGCTTCCGCGGAGGGGCCCCCTACGAGCAGTACTTC. Its translation is CASSFRGGAPYEQYF.

The V gene is TRBV6-1, the J gene TRBJ2-1; 12 nucleotides agree with TRBD2. V lost 7 bases and J lost 7; bases outside the gene matches: 5. The CDR3 contains 14 residues. The germline CDR1 and CDR2 sequences are MNHNS and SASEGT. This chain's CDR3 is CASTGLAGNNEQFF. In nucleotides, the CDR3 is TGTGCCAGCACCGGACTAGCGGGAAATAATGAGCAGTTCTTC.

The CDR3 DNA reads as TGTGCCAGCAGCCCCTCCGGACAGGGGGCGACTGAAGCTTTCTTT. Translated, it gives CASSPSGQGATEAFF. The chain employs TRBV4-2 and TRBJ1-1; TRBD1 aligns across 11 bases. Unmatched junction bases numbered 6, after V lost 4 bases and J lost 5 bases. CDR1 LGHNA and CDR2 YNFKEQ come from the germline V gene. The length of the CDR3 is 15 residues.

This clonotype was seen a handful of times. The gene calls are TRBV3-1 and TRBJ2-3, with D possibly matching TRBD2 (5 bases). V shed 3 bases and J shed 2 bases, with 12 bases lying between them. The germline CDR1 and CDR2 sequences are LGHDT and YNNKEL (reference sequence). This CDR3 region has 15 residues. The CDR3 nucleotides read TGTGCCAGCAGCCACAGACTATCCAACACAGATACGCAGTATTTT. Its translation is CASSHRLSNTDTQYF.

This clonotype has only a few counts. The chain uses TRBV7-9 and TRBJ2-6; D may be TRBD2 (6 bases). The CDR3 extends over 16 amino acids. Germline V gene sequence: CDR1 SEHNR, CDR2 FQNEAQ (reference sequence). The ends were cut back, 2 bases at V and 2 bases at J, with 10 bases in the middle. CDR3 DNA: TGTGCCAGCAGCTTAAGGAGGGGTGCTGGGGCCAACGTCCTGACTTTC. The encoded protein is CASSLRRGAGANVLTF.

This clonotype was observed a few times. The chain has TRBV20-1 and TRBJ2-1, with TRBD2 as a possible D gene (5 bases). V was shortened by 3 bases and J by 8 bases, with 17 bases between the two germline ends. Germline V lookup: CDR1 DFQATT, CDR2 SNEGSKA (reference sequence). CDR3 length: 14 residues. The CDR3 here is CSASIRIAQDEQFF. The CDR3 nucleotides read TGCAGTGCTAGTATTCGAATAGCGCAAGATGAGCAGTTCTTC.

This CDR3 is CASSLVRTSGEFGQFF. In DNA form, the CDR3 reads TGTGCCAGCAGCTTAGTGAGAACTAGCGGGGAGTTTGGGCAGTTCTTC. The chain joins TRBV7-8 to TRBJ2-1, with 10 nucleotides matching TRBD2. The germline V gene has CDR1 SGHVS and CDR2 FQNEAQ. Trimming took 1 base from V and 12 from J; bases not matched to a gene: 12. The CDR3 spans 16 residues.

The gene calls are TRBV5-5 and TRBJ2-7, with D perhaps matching TRBD2 (6 bases). The CDR3 totals 15 residues. Germline CDR1 reads SGHKS; CDR2 reads YYEKEE (reference sequence). V lost 0 bases and J lost 4, with 14 bases in between. CDR3 bases: TGTGCCAGCAGCTTGGACGTAGCGGCCTTTTACGAGCAGTACTTC. This sequence encodes CASSLDVAAFYEQYF.

V and J are TRBV19 and TRBJ2-1; 11 bases fit TRBD2. Germline V gene sequence: CDR1 LNHDA, CDR2 SQIVND (reference sequence). The CDR3 has 16 amino acids. The V and J ends lost 6 bases and 8 bases, in that order; junction bases with no gene match: 12. The CDR3 sequence is CASRPPRLAGRHEQFF. The CDR3 region has the DNA TGTGCCAGTAGACCGCCCCGACTAGCGGGACGGCATGAGCAGTTCTTC. The entire variable domain, with the rest obtained from reference TRBV19 and TRBJ2-1, is as follows: DGGITQSPKYLFRKEGQNVTLSCEQNLNHDAMYWYRQDPGQGLRLIYYSQIVNDFQKGDIAEGYSVSREKKESFPLTVTSAQKNPTAFYLCASRPPRLAGRHEQFFGPGTRLTVL.

The rearrangement uses TRBV27 and TRBJ2-7; D may be TRBD1 (5 bases). From germline, CDR1 is MNHEY and CDR2 SMNVEV (reference sequence). Between the trimmed V and J ends, which lost 7 bases and 2 bases, there was a span of 21 bases. CDR3 length: 16 amino acids. The CDR3 nucleotides are TGTGCCAGCAACCGGCAGGGTAAACCCTCACCCTACGAGCAGTACTTC. Amino acid sequence: CASNRQGKPSPYEQYF.

This clonotype was seen a few times. V gene TRBV15 combines with J gene TRBJ2-6, with unresolved D. The V end was cut by 7 bases, the J end by 9 bases, with 13 bases between. The CDR3 consists of 13 residues. CDR1 and CDR2 from the germline V gene are LNHNV and YYDKDF (reference sequence). CDR3 residues: CATKAAGGNVLTF. The CDR3, as DNA: TGTGCCACCAAGGCGGCCGGTGGCAACGTCCTGACTTTC.

This clonotype appeared many times. The chain recombines TRBV12-3 or TRBV12-4 with TRBJ2-7; D remains ambiguous. V lost 3 bases and J lost 5, with 11 bases in between. CDR3 size: 13 residues. In DNA form, the CDR3 reads TGTGCCAGCAGTTTGGTCCTATCGAACGAGCAGTACTTC. It yields the protein CASSLVLSNEQYF.

The chain carries TRBV11-2 and TRBJ2-1; 12 nucleotides align to TRBD2. The CDR3 runs 20 residues. CDR1 is SGHAT, CDR2 FQNNGV, per germline. With V trimmed by 5 bases and J by 7 bases, 21 bases remained unmatched. CDR3 sequence reads: CASSLLEQGAILAGGNEQFF. The CDR3 DNA reads TGTGCCAGCAGCCTACTAGAACAGGGGGCCATACTAGCGGGAGGAAATGAGCAGTTCTTC.

There are a few counts of this clonotype. The rearrangement joins TRBV29-1 to TRBJ2-3; D is unclear. V dropped 3 bases and J dropped 2 bases, with 9 bases sitting between them. The CDR3 length is 13 residues. CDR1 and CDR2 from the germline V gene are SQVTM and ANQGSEA. The CDR3 loop reads CSVDLAVTDTQYF. The DNA for the CDR3 is TGCAGCGTTGACCTCGCAGTCACAGATACGCAGTATTTT.

This clonotype was picked up a small number of times. The V call is TRBV27, the J call TRBJ2-7; D might be TRBD1 or TRBD2, each matching 6 bases. The CDR3 covers 17 residues. V lost 7 bases and J lost 6, with 28 bases in between. CDR1 and CDR2 from the germline V gene are MNHEY and SMNVEV (reference sequence). The CDR3 DNA sequence: TGTGCCAGCACCTTAAGGGGGGCGGGCCACGGCTCACGCGAGCAGTACTTC. Protein: CASTLRGAGHGSREQYF.

This clonotype occurred a few times. The V and J genes are TRBV5-1 and TRBJ2-5, with 11 bases identical to TRBD2. With 0 bases clipped from V and 1 base from J, the junction kept 2 bases outside the gene matches. CDR1 SGHRS and CDR2 YFSETQ come from the germline V gene. The CDR3 totals 16 residues. CDR3: CASSLVSGRVQETQYF. DNA for the CDR3: TGCGCCAGCAGCTTGGTTAGCGGGAGGGTCCAAGAGACCCAGTACTTC.

There are a few counts of this clonotype. This rearrangement joins TRBV20-1 to TRBJ2-1; 12 nucleotides agree with TRBD2. The CDR3 length is 17 residues. Germline-derived CDR1 and CDR2 are DFQATT and SNEGSKA (reference sequence). After removal of 5 bases from V and 0 bases from J, the junction contained 8 bases not matched to a gene. The CDR3 here is CSAQTSGSEFSYNEQFF. The CDR3 DNA is TGCAGTGCTCAGACTAGCGGGAGTGAGTTCTCCTACAATGAGCAGTTCTTC.

This chain uses TRBV27 with TRBJ2-7; TRBD2 matches 9 bases. CDR1 is MNHEY and CDR2 is SMNVEV in the germline V gene (reference sequence). J was trimmed by 2 bases and V by 7 bases; bases with no gene match: 9. CDR3 size: 15 residues. CDR3 protein: CASTPTSGPPYEQYF. CDR3 coding DNA: TGTGCCAGCACCCCCACTAGCGGGCCCCCCTACGAGCAGTACTTC.

The chain recombines TRBV10-2 with TRBJ2-7; D is perhaps TRBD1 (5 bases). Trimming cost V 6 bases and J 9 bases, with 12 bases left between them. The CDR3 is 11 amino acids. From germline, CDR1 is WSHSY and CDR2 SAAADI. CDR3 sequence (DNA): TGCGCCAGCAGGACAGAAGATGGGCAGTACTTC. Its protein product is CASRTEDGQYF.

The chain recombines TRBV7-2 with TRBJ2-1, with 10 bases aligning to TRBD2. This CDR3 region has 17 residues. Per germline, CDR1 SGHTA and CDR2 FQGNSA. The ends lost 2 bases at V and 2 bases at J; junction bases unmatched: 6. CDR3 protein: CASSLNQREGPYNEQFF. CDR3 sequence (DNA): TGTGCCAGCAGCTTAAACCAGCGGGAGGGCCCCTACAATGAGCAGTTCTTC.

This clonotype was counted a few times. The V and J genes are TRBV11-2 and TRBJ2-2; D is unresolved. The V end lost 6 bases, the J end lost 6 bases, and 11 bases lay between the germline ends. There are 13 residues in the CDR3. CDR1 is SGHAT, CDR2 FQNNGV, per germline. CDR3 nucleotide sequence: TGTGCCAGCAGGCGCGAGGATCCCGGGGAGCTGTTTTTT. Translation: CASRREDPGELFF.